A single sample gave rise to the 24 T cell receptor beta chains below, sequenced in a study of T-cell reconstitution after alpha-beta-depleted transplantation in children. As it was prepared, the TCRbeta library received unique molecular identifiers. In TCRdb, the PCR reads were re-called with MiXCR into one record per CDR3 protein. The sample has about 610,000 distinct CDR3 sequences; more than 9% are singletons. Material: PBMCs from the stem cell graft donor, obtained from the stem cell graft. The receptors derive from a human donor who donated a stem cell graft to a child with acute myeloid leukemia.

The CDR3: CASSGTSGRFEQYF. CDR3 coding DNA: TGTGCCAGCAGTGGGACTAGCGGGCGGTTCGAGCAGTACTTC. The rearrangement uses TRBV28 and TRBJ2-7, with 12 bases lining up with TRBD2. Germline-derived CDR1 and CDR2 are MDHEN and SYDVKM. Trimming at V came to 5 bases and at J to 6 bases, leaving 5 bases not matched to a gene. CDR3 length: 14 amino acids. Full variable domain (missing parts from reference TRBV28 and TRBJ2-7): DVKVTQSSRYLVKRTGEKVFLECVQDMDHENMFWYRQDPGLGLRLIYFSYDVKMKEKGDIPEGYSVSREKKERFSLILESASTNQTSMYLCASSGTSGRFEQYFGPGTRLTVT.

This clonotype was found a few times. The CDR3 here is CATKKGTSGRGDNEQFF. Written as DNA, the CDR3 is TGTGCCACTAAAAAGGGGACTAGCGGGAGAGGAGACAATGAGCAGTTCTTC. V usage is TRBV10-3 and J usage is TRBJ2-1, with 14 positions matching TRBD2. CDR1 ENHRY and CDR2 SYGVKD come from the germline V gene. J gave up 5 bases and V 10 bases, and 13 bases lay outside the gene matches. The CDR3 has 17 residues.

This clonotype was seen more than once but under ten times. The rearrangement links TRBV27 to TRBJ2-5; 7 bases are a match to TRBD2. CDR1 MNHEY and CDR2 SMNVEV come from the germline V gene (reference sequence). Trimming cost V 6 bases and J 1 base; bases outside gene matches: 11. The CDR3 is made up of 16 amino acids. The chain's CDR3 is CASSHIPGLGQETQYF. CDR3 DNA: TGTGCCAGCAGCCACATCCCTGGACTAGGCCAAGAGACCCAGTACTTC.

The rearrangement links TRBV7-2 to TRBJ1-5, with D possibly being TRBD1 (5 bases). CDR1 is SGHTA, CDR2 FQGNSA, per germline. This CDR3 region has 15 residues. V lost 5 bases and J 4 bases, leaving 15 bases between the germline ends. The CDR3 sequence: CASSPNGGLNQPQHF. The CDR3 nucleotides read TGTGCCAGCAGCCCGAACGGGGGACTTAATCAGCCCCAGCATTTT.

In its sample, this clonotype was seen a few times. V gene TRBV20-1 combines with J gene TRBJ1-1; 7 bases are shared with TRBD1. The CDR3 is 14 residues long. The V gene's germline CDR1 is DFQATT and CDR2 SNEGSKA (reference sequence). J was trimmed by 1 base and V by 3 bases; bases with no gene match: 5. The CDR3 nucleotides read TGCAGTGCTAGGAAGGGGGCGTCGAACACTGAAGCTTTCTTT. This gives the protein CSARKGASNTEAFF.

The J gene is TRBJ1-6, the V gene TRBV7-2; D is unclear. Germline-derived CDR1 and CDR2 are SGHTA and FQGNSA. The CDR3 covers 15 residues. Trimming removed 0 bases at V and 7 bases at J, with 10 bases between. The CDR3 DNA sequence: TGTGCCAGCAGCTTAGCTGGGCGCCGGAATTCACCCCTCCACTTT. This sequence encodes CASSLAGRRNSPLHF.

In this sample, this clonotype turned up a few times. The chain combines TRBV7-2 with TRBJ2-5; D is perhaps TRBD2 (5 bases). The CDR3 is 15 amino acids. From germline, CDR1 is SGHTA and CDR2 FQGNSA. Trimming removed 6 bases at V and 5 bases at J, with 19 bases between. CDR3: CASSLGRVGRETQYF. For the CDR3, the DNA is TGTGCCAGCAGTCTTGGGAGAGTGGGTAGGGAGACCCAGTACTTC.

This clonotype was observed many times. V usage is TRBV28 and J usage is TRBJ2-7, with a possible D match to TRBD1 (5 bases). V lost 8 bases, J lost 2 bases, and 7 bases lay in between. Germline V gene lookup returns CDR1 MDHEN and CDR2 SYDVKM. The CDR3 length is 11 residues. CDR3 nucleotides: TGTGCCAGCGGGGCGACCTACGAGCAGTACTTC. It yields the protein CASGATYEQYF.

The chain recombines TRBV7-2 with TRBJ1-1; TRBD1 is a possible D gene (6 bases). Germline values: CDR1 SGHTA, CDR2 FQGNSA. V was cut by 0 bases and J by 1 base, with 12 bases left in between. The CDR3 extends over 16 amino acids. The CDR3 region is CASSLAPQGRNTEAFF. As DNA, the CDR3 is TGTGCCAGCAGCTTAGCCCCACAGGGTAGGAACACTGAAGCTTTCTTT.

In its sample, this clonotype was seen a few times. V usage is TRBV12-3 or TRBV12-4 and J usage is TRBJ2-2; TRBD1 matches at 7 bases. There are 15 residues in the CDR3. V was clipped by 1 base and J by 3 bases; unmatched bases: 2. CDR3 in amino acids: CASSLGTGHTGELFF. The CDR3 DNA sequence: TGTGCCAGCAGTTTAGGGACAGGACACACCGGGGAGCTGTTTTTT.

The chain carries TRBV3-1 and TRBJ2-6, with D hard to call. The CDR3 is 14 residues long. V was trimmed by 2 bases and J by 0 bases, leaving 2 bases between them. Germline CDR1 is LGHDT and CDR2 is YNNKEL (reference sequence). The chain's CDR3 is CASSQNSGANVLTF. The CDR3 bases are TGTGCCAGCAGCCAAAACTCTGGGGCCAACGTCCTGACTTTC.

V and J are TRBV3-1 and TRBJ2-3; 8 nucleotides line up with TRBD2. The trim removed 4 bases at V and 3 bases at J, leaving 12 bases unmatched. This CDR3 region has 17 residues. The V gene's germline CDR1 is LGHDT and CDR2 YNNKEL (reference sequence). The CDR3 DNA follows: TGTGCCAGCAGCCCTTCGCGGCGGGGGGTTTCGACAGATACGCAGTATTTT. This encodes CASSPSRRGVSTDTQYF.

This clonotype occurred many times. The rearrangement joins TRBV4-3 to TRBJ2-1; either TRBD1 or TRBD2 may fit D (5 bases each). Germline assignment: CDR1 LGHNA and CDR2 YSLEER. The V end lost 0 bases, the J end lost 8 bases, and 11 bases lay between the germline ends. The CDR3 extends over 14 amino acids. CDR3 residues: CASSQEMGPDEQFF. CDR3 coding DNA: TGCGCCAGCAGCCAAGAGATGGGACCCGATGAGCAGTTCTTC.

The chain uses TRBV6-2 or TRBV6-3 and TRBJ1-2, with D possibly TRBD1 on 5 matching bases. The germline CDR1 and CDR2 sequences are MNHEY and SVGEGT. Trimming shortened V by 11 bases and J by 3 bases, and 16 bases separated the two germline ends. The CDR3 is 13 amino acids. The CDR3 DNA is TGTGCCCTGAGGAGGGGATTGGACTATGGCTACACCTTC. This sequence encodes CALRRGLDYGYTF.

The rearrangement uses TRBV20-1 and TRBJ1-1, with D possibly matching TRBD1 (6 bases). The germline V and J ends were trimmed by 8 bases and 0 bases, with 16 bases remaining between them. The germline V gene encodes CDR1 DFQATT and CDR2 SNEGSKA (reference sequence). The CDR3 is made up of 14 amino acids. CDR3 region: CSLNGQIMNTEAFF. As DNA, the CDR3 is TGCAGTTTGAACGGACAGATAATGAACACTGAAGCTTTCTTT.

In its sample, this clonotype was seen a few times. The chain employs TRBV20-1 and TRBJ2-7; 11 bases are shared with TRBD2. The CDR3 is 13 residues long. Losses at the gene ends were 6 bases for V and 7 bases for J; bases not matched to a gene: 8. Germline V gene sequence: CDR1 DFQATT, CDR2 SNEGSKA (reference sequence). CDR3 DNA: TGCAGTGCCGAACTAGCGGGAGTGATGGAGCAGTACTTC. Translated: CSAELAGVMEQYF.

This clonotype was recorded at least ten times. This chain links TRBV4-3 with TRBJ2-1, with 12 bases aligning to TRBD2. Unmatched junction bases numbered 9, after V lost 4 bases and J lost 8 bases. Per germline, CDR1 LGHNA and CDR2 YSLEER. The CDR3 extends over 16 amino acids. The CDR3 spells CASSLLTSGSHYEQFF. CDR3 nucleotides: TGCGCCAGCAGCCTCCTGACTAGCGGGAGTCACTATGAGCAGTTCTTC.

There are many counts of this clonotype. CDR3 DNA sequence: TGTGCCAGCAGCCCCCGGGACTACAATGAGCAGTTCTTC. Protein sequence: CASSPRDYNEQFF. This rearrangement joins TRBV7-9 to TRBJ2-1; perhaps TRBD2 as D (5 bases). Looked up from germline, CDR1 is SEHNR and CDR2 is FQNEAQ (reference sequence). V lost 5 bases, J lost 3 bases, and 8 bases lay in between. This CDR3 is 13 amino acids long.

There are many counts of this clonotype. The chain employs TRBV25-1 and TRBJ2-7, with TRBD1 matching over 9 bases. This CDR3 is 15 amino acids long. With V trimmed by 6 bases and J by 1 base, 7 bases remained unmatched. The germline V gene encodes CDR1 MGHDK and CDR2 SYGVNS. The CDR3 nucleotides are TGTGCCAGCAGCCATGGGACAGGGCATTCCTACGAGCAGTACTTC. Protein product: CASSHGTGHSYEQYF.

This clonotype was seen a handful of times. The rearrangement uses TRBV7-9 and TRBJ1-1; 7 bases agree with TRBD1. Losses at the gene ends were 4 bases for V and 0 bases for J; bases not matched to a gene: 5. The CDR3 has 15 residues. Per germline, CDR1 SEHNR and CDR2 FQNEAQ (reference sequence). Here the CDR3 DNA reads TGTGCCAGCAGCTATGGACAGGCCCTGAACACTGAAGCTTTCTTT. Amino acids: CASSYGQALNTEAFF.

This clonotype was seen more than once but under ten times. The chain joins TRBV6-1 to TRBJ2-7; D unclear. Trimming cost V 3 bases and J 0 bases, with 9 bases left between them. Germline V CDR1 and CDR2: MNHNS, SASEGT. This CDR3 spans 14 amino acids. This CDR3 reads CASSEVPDSYEQYF. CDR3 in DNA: TGTGCCAGCAGTGAGGTACCGGACTCCTACGAGCAGTACTTC.

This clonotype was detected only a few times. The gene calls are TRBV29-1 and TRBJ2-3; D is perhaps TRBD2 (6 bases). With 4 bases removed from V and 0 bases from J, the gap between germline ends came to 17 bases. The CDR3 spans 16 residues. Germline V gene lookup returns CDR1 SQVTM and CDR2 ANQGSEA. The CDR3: CSVGRGTRSSTDTQYF. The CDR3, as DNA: TGCAGCGTTGGGAGGGGCACGAGATCTAGCACAGATACGCAGTATTTT.

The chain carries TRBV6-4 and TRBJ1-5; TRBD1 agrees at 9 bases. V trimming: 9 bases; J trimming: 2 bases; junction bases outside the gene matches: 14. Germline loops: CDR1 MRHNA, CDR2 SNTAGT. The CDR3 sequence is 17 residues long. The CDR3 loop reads CARSLGTGFRGNQPQHF. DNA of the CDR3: TGTGCCAGAAGCCTCGGGACAGGGTTTCGAGGCAATCAGCCCCAGCATTTT.

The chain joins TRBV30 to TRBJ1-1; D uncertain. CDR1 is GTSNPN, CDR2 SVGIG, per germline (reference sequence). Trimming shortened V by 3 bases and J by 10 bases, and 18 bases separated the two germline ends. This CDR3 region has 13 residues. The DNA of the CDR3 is TGTGCCTGGAGCGAGATCCGTCAAACCCGAGCTTTCTTT. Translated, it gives CAWSEIRQTRAFF.